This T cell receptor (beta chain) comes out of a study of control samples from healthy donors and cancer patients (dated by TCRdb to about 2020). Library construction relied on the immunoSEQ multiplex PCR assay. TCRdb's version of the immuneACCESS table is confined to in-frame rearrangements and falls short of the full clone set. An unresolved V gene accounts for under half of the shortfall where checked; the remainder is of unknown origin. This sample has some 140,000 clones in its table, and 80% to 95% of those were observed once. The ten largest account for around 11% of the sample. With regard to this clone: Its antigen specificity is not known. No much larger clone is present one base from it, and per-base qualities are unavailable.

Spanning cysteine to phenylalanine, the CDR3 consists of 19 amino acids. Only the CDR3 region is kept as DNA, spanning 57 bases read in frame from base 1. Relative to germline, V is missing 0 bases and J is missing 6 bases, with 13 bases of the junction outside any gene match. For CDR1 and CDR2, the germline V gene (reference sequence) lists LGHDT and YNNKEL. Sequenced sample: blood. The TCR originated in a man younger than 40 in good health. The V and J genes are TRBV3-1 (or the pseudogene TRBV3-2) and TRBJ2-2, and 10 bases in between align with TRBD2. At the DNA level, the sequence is TGTGCCAGCAGCCAAGATCGTCGTCTAGCGGGAGAACGGGCCGGGGAGCTGTTTTTT. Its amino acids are CASSQDRRLAGERAGELFF.